This T cell receptor beta chain stems from a study of shared clonotypes between healthy human individuals. On the study more broadly: A couple of women and a few men aged 18 to 49 made up the donors.

The repertoire was sequenced with immunoSEQ multiplex PCR; TCRdb's copy has only in-frame clones and lacks some. Seen here are fewer than 3 million clones, less than 95% observed once, and the top ten hold 0.37%. As regards this clone: Other DNA sequences in the sample encode the same CDR3.

V was trimmed by 4 bases and J by 5 bases, leaving 10 bases between them. The germline V gene has CDR1 SGHRS and CDR2 YFSETQ. This CDR3 comprises 13 residues. The sequence was collected from a young man in good health. Some clones in this sample may be carry-over from other donors' samples. V gene TRBV5-1 combines with J gene TRBJ2-1; unclear D gene. What was sequenced was naive CD4+ T cells from PBMCs. Subset described: CD45RA+ positively selected. The CDR3 bases are TGCGCCAGCAGCCTAAGTTTAAACAATGAGCAGTTCTTC. It translates to CASSLSLNNEQFF. Using reference TRBV5-1 and TRBJ2-1 for the parts outside the CDR3, the full variable domain is KAGVTQTPRYLIKTRGQQVTLSCSPISGHRSVSWYQQTPGQGLQFLFEYFSETQRNKGNFPGRFSGRQFSNSRSEMNVSTLELGDSALYLCASSLSLNNEQFFGPGTRLTVL.